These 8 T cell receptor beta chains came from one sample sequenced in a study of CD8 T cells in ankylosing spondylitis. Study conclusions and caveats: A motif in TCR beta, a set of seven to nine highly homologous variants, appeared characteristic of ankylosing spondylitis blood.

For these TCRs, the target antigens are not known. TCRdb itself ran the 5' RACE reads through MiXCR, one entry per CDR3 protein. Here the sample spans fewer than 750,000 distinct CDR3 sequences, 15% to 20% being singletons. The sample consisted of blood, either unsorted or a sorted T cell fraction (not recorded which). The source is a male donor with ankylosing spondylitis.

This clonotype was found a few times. In DNA, the CDR3 is TGTGCCAGCAGTTCTGGACCTGGGGGCACTGAAGCTTTCTTT. This gives the protein CASSSGPGGTEAFF. V usage is TRBV12-3 or TRBV12-4 and J usage is TRBJ1-1, with D perhaps matching TRBD1 (5 bases). V shed 4 bases and J shed 4 bases, with 13 bases lying between them. The CDR3 runs to 14 residues.

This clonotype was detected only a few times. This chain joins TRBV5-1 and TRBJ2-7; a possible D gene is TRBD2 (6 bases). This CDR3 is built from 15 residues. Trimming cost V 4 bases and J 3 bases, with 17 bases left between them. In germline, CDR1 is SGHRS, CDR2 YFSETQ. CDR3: CASSPGTGRYYEQYF. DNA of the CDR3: TGCGCCAGCAGCCCCGGGACTGGGAGATACTACGAGCAGTACTTC.

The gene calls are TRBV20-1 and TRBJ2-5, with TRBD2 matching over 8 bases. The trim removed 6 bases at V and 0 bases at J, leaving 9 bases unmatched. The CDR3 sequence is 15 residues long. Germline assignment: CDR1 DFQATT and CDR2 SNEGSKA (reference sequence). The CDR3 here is CSALTGGAYQETQYF. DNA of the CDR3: TGCAGTGCCCTCACGGGGGGGGCGTACCAAGAGACCCAGTACTTC.

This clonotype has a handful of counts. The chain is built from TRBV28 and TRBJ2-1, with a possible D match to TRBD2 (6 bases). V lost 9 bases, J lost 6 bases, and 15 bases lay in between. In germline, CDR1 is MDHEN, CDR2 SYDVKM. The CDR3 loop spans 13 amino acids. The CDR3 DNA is TGTGCCAGTGCTGGGACTCCTTTCAATGAGCAGTTCTTC. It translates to CASAGTPFNEQFF.

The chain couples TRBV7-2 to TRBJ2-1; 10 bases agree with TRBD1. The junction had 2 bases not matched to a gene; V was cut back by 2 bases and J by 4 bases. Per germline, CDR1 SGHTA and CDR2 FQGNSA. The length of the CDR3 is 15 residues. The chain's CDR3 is CASSLMGQGYNEQFF. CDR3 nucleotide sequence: TGTGCCAGCAGCTTAATGGGACAGGGGTACAATGAGCAGTTCTTC.

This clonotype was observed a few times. The CDR3, as DNA: TGTGCCAGCAGCACGAACCCCGTCTATGGCTACACCTTC. This sequence encodes CASSTNPVYGYTF. The chain combines TRBV2 with TRBJ1-2; D is ambiguous. Between the trimmed V and J ends, which lost 6 bases and 4 bases, there was a span of 12 bases. The germline gives CDR1 SNHLY, CDR2 FYNNEI. The length of the CDR3 is 13 residues.

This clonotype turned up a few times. The CDR3 nucleotides read TGTGCCAGCAGAGGACTTAATAATGAGCAGTTCTTC. This encodes CASRGLNNEQFF. The V and J genes are TRBV11-2 and TRBJ2-1, with TRBD2 as a possible D gene (5 bases). V was trimmed by 6 bases and J by 7 bases, leaving 10 bases between them. This CDR3 region has 12 residues. Germline V gene lookup returns CDR1 SGHAT and CDR2 FQNNGV.

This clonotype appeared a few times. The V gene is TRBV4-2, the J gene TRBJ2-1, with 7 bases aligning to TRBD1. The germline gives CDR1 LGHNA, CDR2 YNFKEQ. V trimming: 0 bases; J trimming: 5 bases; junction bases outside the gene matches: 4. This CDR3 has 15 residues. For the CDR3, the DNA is TGTGCCAGCAGCCAAGAAGGGACAGAAGACAATGAGCAGTTCTTC. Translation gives CASSQEGTEDNEQFF.